This record concerns one T cell receptor (beta chain) sequence. This clone came up a few times. Its antigen remains undetermined. No base quality values were provided; no much bigger clone lies one nucleotide off. The germline V gene (reference sequence) specifies MNHEY as CDR1 and SMNVEV as CDR2. V was cut back by 7 bases and J by 1 base, leaving a gap of 10 bases between them. The CDR3, cysteine through phenylalanine, is 13 amino acids long. The only DNA kept is the CDR3, 39 bases in frame from the first base. The data are from a study of beta chain features in type 1 diabetes listed by TCRdb under 2018. The study in broad terms: No differences in mean age, gender distribution, total cell number or subset yield were found between patients and healthy donors. Across all samples, approximately 100 million sorted cells were examined, and cell number per subset correlated strongly with RNA yield. In the study, recently diagnosed type 1 diabetes patients and matched healthy donors were compared on the TCRB repertoires of their sorted circulating CD4+ T cell subsets. Naive and central memory subsets were obtained from all 28 donors, but regulatory and stem cell-like memory subsets were isolated from only 8 patients and roughly 8 healthy donors.

A single peripheral blood draw of about 120 mL on average was collected from each donor into heparinised tubes. A BD FACSAria II was used to sort naive, central memory, regulatory and stem cell-like memory CD4+ T cells with a panel that included CD45RO, CCR7, CD25, CD127, CD95 and CD27. Every sorted population had a purity above 95%. Right away, PBMCs were isolated by Lymphoprep density gradient centrifugation and were stained directly, with no culture step. To minimize batch effects, samples were stained and sorted in pairs, one healthy donor with one patient per experiment. Study-wide conclusions, independent of this receptor: Type 1 diabetes patients showed a moderate but significant shortening of TCRB CDR3 length in all four CD4+ subsets. The naive, central memory and regulatory TCRB repertoires appeared to resemble one another more closely among patients than among healthy donors. Shorter templates might be favored by PCR, yet because patient and control samples were amplified and corrected together, any such skew would affect both groups equally. Only small numbers of individuals were included in the HLA sub-analyses, which left unresolved whether HLA type had any influence on TCRB rearrangement. Because cDNA rather than genomic DNA was sequenced, highly expressing activated cells could have been over-represented, although no difference in activation and CD3 levels was found between groups. At VDJ recombination sites, type 1 diabetes patients had fewer insertions and more deleted nucleotides, which implies abnormalities in thymic rearrangement.

The entire isolated RNA was reverse transcribed using the High Capacity cDNA Reverse Transcription Kit, and thus expressed TCRB transcripts were sequenced. Deep immunoSEQ sequencing was performed on naive, central memory and regulatory T cell samples, with an average of around 3.5 million total reads per sample. Sorted cells were lysed in RLT buffer, and RNA was extracted using DNase-treated RNeasy Micro or Mini kits according to cell number. To prevent cross-contamination, each cell subset was processed individually, whereas patient and healthy donor samples were processed jointly. TCRB sequences were amplified from cDNA with the immunoSEQ multiplex PCR, producing 87-bp fragments spanning the CDR3 region. Amplicons were sequenced on the Illumina HiSeq platform. The study's processing was this. PCR bias was computationally corrected using synthetic template baselines, reads within Hamming distance 2 were collapsed, and singletons that could not be merged were discarded. Reads were aligned against IMGT so that V, D and J genes, CDR3 length and insertions or deletions at six rearrangement sites could be assigned. Within each subset, clonotype counts were normalized to the number of sorted cells before true diversity and Gini coefficients were calculated with the tcR R package. The overlap coefficient, calculated on TCRB nucleotide sequences, was used to measure repertoire sharing. TCRdb took this table from immuneACCESS and kept in-frame rearrangements with V and J called. Such tables lack part of the clones; where checked against another copy, unresolved V genes explain under half of the gap, and the rest is unexplained. That table is the source of V, J and clone size, and D and trimming were worked out from the DNA. This sample comprises about 290,000 clones, about 8.5% of them detected only once. Approximately 1% of the sample rests with the top ten.

What was sequenced was central memory CD4+ T cells from blood. This clonotype was sampled from a young woman in good health. This chain joins TRBV27 to TRBJ1-1; the D gene is not confidently resolved. The DNA is TGTGCCAGCAAGTGGCTGGGGAACACTGAAGCTTTCTTT. Its translation reads: CASKWLGNTEAFF.